This T cell receptor (beta chain) was recovered during a study of blood T cell repertoires in COVID-19. Overall study: Italy, Spain and the United States were the sources of the convalescent and acute COVID-19 samples. T cells, B-cell-depleted T cells, or PBMCs provided the cDNA or gDNA that served as material.

Methods used by the authors: Scientists estimated how many nucleated cells there were by amplifying reference gene primers. Clones were sequenced by immunoSEQ multiplex PCR, and TCRdb holds only the in-frame ones, with some missing. For V, J and clone size, that table is used; D and trimming come from the DNA. The sample lists under 130,000 clones, roughly nine tenths occurring once. CDR1 ENHRY and CDR2 SYGVKD come from the germline V gene. The CDR3 covers 14 residues. With 0 bases removed from V and 1 base from J, the gap between germline ends came to 6 bases. This TCR came from a human donor in a cohort sampled during active COVID-19. The V call is TRBV10-3, the J call TRBJ1-1; maybe TRBD1 (5 bases). Sequencing was performed on peripheral blood. Written as DNA, the CDR3 is TGTGCCATCAGTGAGTCAACAGGGAACACTGAAGCTTTCTTT. It encodes CAISESTGNTEAFF.